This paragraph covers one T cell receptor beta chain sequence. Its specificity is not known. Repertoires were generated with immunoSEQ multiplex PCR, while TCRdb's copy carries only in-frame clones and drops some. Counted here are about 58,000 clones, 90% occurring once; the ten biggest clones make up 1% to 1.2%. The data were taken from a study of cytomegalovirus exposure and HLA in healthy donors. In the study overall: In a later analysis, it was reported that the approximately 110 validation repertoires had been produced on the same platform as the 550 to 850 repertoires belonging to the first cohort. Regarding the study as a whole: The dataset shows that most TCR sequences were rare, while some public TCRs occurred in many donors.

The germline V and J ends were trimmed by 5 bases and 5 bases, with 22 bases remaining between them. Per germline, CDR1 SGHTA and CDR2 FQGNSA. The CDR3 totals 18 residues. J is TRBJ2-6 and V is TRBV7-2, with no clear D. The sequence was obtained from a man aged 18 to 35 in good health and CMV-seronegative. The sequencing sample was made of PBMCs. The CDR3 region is CASSLMLRRQSRANVLTF. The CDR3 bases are TGTGCCAGCAGCCTAATGCTGAGACGACAAAGTCGGGCCAACGTCCTGACTTTC.